This T cell receptor (beta chain) came from a study of cytomegalovirus exposure and HLA in healthy donors. The PCR employed 60 Vbeta primers together with 13 Jbeta primers. Generated by immunoSEQ multiplex PCR, the TCRdb table keeps only in-frame clones and is missing some. The repertoire holds under 200,000 clones, with around 80% as singletons. Study-wide points: A few of the chains that were CMV-associated were confirmed in vitro to be specific for CMV antigens. Later analysis associated a missense DCLRE1C variant with TCR beta V- and J-gene trimming.

The CDR3 spans 14 residues. Germline loops: CDR1 SGDLS, CDR2 YYNGEE. Trimming cost V 0 bases and J 6 bases, with 12 bases left between them. The donors (healthy individuals) were bone marrow donors. In regard to this clone: The target antigen is unknown.

The J gene is TRBJ1-1, the V gene TRBV9; no clear D. The TCR originated in a man younger than 35 in good health and CMV-seronegative. Sample: PBMCs. The CDR3 nucleotides are TGTGCCAGCAGCGTAGTGGGCACCGCCGCTGAAGCTTTCTTT. This gives the protein CASSVVGTAAEAFF.